Listed below are T cell receptor beta chains from one sample, sequenced in a study of T cells in Graves' hyperthyroidism and ophthalmopathy. One entry per CDR3 protein, called by TCRdb with MiXCR from the multiplex PCR reads. The sample includes some 570,000 distinct CDR3 sequences, more than 13% seen only once; the top ten take about 6.6%. Sequences were obtained from blood. The origin of the receptors is a young woman with Graves' ophthalmopathy. CDR3s include the opening cysteine and the closing phenylalanine or tryptophan. D genes are given only for firm matches. Clone size is shown for a subset of rows, as once, few, many or a class of expanded clone.

j_call,clone_size,d_call,v_call,cdr3_aa,cdr3_nt
TRBJ2-5,many,-,TRBV4-1,CASSQERGGFETQYF,TGCGCCAGCAGCCAAGAACGGGGAGGATTTGAGACCCAGTACTTC
TRBJ2-5,-,-,TRBV6-5,CASIKSGRRETQYF,TGTGCCAGCATCAAATCCGGACGCCGGGAGACCCAGTACTTC
TRBJ1-1,many,-,TRBV6-6,CASSYGFGNTEAFF,TGTGCCAGCAGTTACGGTTTTGGGAACACTGAAGCTTTCTTT
TRBJ1-6,many,TRBD1,TRBV6-2/TRBV6-3,CASSRRQGVGSPLHF,TGTGCCAGCAGTCGTCGACAGGGGGTAGGATCACCCCTCCACTTT
TRBJ1-2,many,TRBD1,TRBV24-1,CATSDPGGYYGYTF,TGTGCCACCAGTGATCCAGGGGGGTACTATGGCTACACCTTC
TRBJ2-3,-,TRBD2,TRBV6-5,CASSYVAGAITQYF,TGTGCCAGCAGTTACGTAGCGGGAGCGATTACGCAGTATTTT
TRBJ2-3,many,TRBD2,TRBV7-3,CASSPPAGAKDTQYF,TGTGCCAGCAGCCCACCCGCGGGAGCAAAAGATACGCAGTATTTT
TRBJ1-2,many,-,TRBV28,CASSRVPFLGGYGYTF,TGTGCCAGCAGTCGCGTCCCTTTCCTGGGGGGCTATGGCTACACCTTC
TRBJ2-3,few,-,TRBV7-9,CASSTARGGTDTQYF,TGTGCCAGCAGCACCGCCAGGGGGGGCACAGATACGCAGTATTTT
TRBJ1-2,-,TRBD1,TRBV4-3,CASSPTGTGNYGYTF,TGCGCCAGCAGTCCCACCGGGACAGGGAACTATGGCTACACCTTC
TRBJ2-2,-,-,TRBV6-5,CASSSQAPGELFF,TGTGCCAGCAGTTCTCAGGCCCCCGGGGAGCTGTTTTTT
TRBJ1-4,many,-,TRBV30,CAWSVKIPQKLFF,TGTGCCTGGAGTGTAAAAATCCCTCAAAAACTGTTTTTT
TRBJ2-7,many,TRBD1,TRBV5-1,CASSLAQGARTYEQYF,TGCGCCAGCAGCTTGGCACAGGGGGCGCGAACCTACGAGCAGTACTTC
TRBJ2-6,-,TRBD1,TRBV14,CASSQRAPGTGGPSGANVLTF,TGTGCCAGCAGCCAAAGGGCGCCCGGGACAGGAGGGCCCTCTGGGGCCAACGTCCTGACTTTC
TRBJ1-1,many,-,TRBV15,CATSRDHLNTEAFF,TGTGCCACCAGCAGAGATCATCTGAACACTGAAGCTTTCTTT
TRBJ2-1,few,-,TRBV4-2,CASSQGPGSNNEQFF,TGTGCCAGCAGCCAAGGACCGGGAAGCAACAATGAGCAGTTCTTC
TRBJ2-1,-,-,TRBV4-3,CASSQGNTGEQFF,TGCGCCAGCAGTCAGGGAAATACAGGGGAGCAGTTCTTC
TRBJ2-7,many,TRBD2,TRBV28,CASSRHRGTSGSYEQYF,TGTGCCAGCAGTCGCCACAGGGGAACTAGCGGGAGTTACGAGCAGTACTTC
TRBJ2-3,many,-,TRBV6-6,CASSYQGTLSTDTQYF,TGTGCCAGCAGTTACCAGGGGACCCTTAGCACAGATACGCAGTATTTT
TRBJ2-2,many,-,TRBV28,CASSSYLGELFF,TGTGCCAGCAGTTCTTACTTAGGGGAGCTGTTTTTT
TRBJ2-3,many,-,TRBV4-2,CASSQKGGDTDTQYF,TGTGCCAGCAGCCAGAAAGGAGGGGACACAGATACGCAGTATTTT
TRBJ1-2,many,TRBD1,TRBV6-1,CATLSRGGQGHYGYTF,TGTGCCACTCTCTCAAGGGGGGGACAGGGACACTATGGCTACACCTTC
TRBJ2-2,-,TRBD2,TRBV19,CASSIRLAGDTGELFF,TGTGCCAGTAGTATCAGACTAGCGGGAGACACCGGGGAGCTGTTTTTT
TRBJ1-1,few,-,TRBV9,CASSVGIENTEAFF,TGTGCCAGCAGCGTAGGCATAGAGAACACTGAAGCTTTCTTT
TRBJ2-7,-,-,TRBV4-2,CASSQGPLRDFPYEQYF,TGTGCCAGCAGCCAAGGACCCCTTAGAGACTTCCCTTACGAGCAGTACTTC
TRBJ2-1,many,-,TRBV7-3,CASSLTLSAGRSNEQFF,TGTGCCAGCAGCTTAACGTTAAGCGCCGGGAGATCGAATGAGCAGTTCTTC
TRBJ1-1,few,-,TRBV12-5,CASGNPFF,TGTGCTAGTGGTAATCCTTTCTTT
TRBJ2-5,-,TRBD2,TRBV6-5,CASSYSALAGGLETQYF,TGTGCCAGCAGTTACTCAGCTCTAGCGGGAGGGTTGGAGACCCAGTACTTC